A single sample is the source of the 19 T cell receptor beta chains below, sequenced in a study of blood T cells in healthy people across ages. With a J-beta primer mix and a sample-barcoded 5' primer, a second PCR ran roughly 7 to 11 cycles. TCRdb processed the 5' RACE reads anew with MiXCR; each CDR3 protein has one entry. The profile covers approximately 580,000 distinct CDR3 sequences, with around 24% appearing a single time and 8.5% to 9.5% taken by the ten largest. The same sample was also used in a study of T cells of mothers and their children.

Sequencing was performed on blood. These receptors were collected from a boy aged 5-17 years in good health.

This clonotype has just a few counts. The V and J genes are TRBV6-1 and TRBJ2-2, with 12 bases that match TRBD2. The trim removed 1 base at V and 6 bases at J, leaving 6 bases unmatched. CDR1 and CDR2 (germline): MNHNS, SASEGT. This CDR3 has 17 amino acids. CDR3 protein: CASSEELAGGIPGELFF. The CDR3 DNA reads TGTGCCAGCAGTGAAGAACTAGCGGGAGGAATCCCCGGGGAGCTGTTTTTT.

The V gene is TRBV28, the J gene TRBJ1-2, with D possibly matching TRBD1 (5 bases). Per germline, CDR1 MDHEN and CDR2 SYDVKM. V lost 3 bases to trimming and J lost 5 bases, with 16 bases between them. The CDR3 sequence is 15 residues long. The CDR3 spells CASSFRQGAVYGYTF. The CDR3 DNA follows: TGTGCCAGCAGTTTCCGGCAGGGAGCCGTTTATGGCTACACCTTC.

The rearrangement uses TRBV20-1 and TRBJ2-3; D gene uncertain. Germline CDR1 is DFQATT and CDR2 is SNEGSKA (reference sequence). This CDR3 spans 14 amino acids. Trimming removed 6 bases from V and 0 bases from J, with 13 bases in between. The CDR3 loop is CSARRVVSTDTQYF. The CDR3 DNA reads as TGCAGTGCGAGACGGGTTGTTAGCACAGATACGCAGTATTTT.

The chain recombines TRBV4-1 with TRBJ1-5; possible D gene TRBD1, 5 bases. The V end was cut by 1 base, the J end by 8 bases, with 9 bases between. The CDR3 is 13 residues long. Germline V gives CDR1 MGHRA, CDR2 YSYEKL. CDR3 nucleotides: TGCGCCAGCAGCCAAGCAGTGGGGGAGCCCCAGCATTTT. The encoded protein is CASSQAVGEPQHF.

The chain is built from TRBV13 and TRBJ1-1, with D unresolved. Germline lookup yields CDR1 PRHDT and CDR2 FYEKMQ (reference sequence). This CDR3 is 14 amino acids long. Trimming cost V 0 bases and J 6 bases, with 11 bases left between them. The CDR3 DNA sequence: TGTGCCAGCAGCTTAGGAACACAACCCCCTGAAGCTTTCTTT. Amino acid sequence: CASSLGTQPPEAFF.

As regards this clonotype: Mismatch with germline at one junction end may stem from a read error. The CDR3 DNA sequence: TGTGCCAGCAGCCACCTTGGGGTACAGGCGCCCAAGGCAGAGACCCTGTACTTC. Translated: CASSHLGVQAPKAETLYF. The chain couples TRBV3-1 to TRBJ2-5, with TRBD1 as a possible D gene (5 bases). CDR3 length equals 18 residues. CDR1 and CDR2 (germline): LGHDT, YNNKEL (reference sequence).

The table lists this clonotype with a few counts. The CDR3 sequence: CASSFGGGDSPLHF. CDR3 DNA: TGTGCCAGCAGTTTTGGCGGGGGGGACTCACCCCTCCACTTT. The chain couples TRBV27 to TRBJ1-6, with D possibly being TRBD1 (5 bases). Per germline, CDR1 MNHEY and CDR2 SMNVEV (reference sequence). V was trimmed by 3 bases and J by 10 bases, leaving 13 bases between them. CDR3 length: 14 residues.

This clonotype was recorded at least ten times. The CDR3 region is CASSDSTSGGAETQYF. The CDR3 DNA reads TGTGCCAGCAGTGACTCGACTAGCGGGGGGGCAGAGACCCAGTACTTC. The chain couples TRBV6-4 to TRBJ2-5; 14 bases fit TRBD2. V was pared by 0 bases and J by 4 bases, with 1 base of the junction left unmatched. In germline, CDR1 is MRHNA, CDR2 SNTAGT. The CDR3 loop spans 16 amino acids.

This clonotype was detected only a few times. V is TRBV29-1 and J is TRBJ1-1, with 7 nucleotides matching TRBD1. Trimming took 6 bases from V and 4 from J; bases not matched to a gene: 8. From germline, CDR1 is SQVTM and CDR2 ANQGSEA. The CDR3 runs to 13 residues. CDR3 sequence: CSVEKTGITEAFF. The CDR3, as DNA: TGCAGCGTGGAAAAGACAGGGATCACTGAAGCTTTCTTT. The full variable domain, its missing parts supplied by reference TRBV29-1 and TRBJ1-1, is SAVISQKPSRDICQRGTSLTIQCQVDSQVTMMFWYRQQPGQSLTLIATANQGSEATYESGFVIDKFPISRPNLTFSTLTVSNMSPEDSSIYLCSVEKTGITEAFFGQGTRLTVV.

The gene calls are TRBV7-6 and TRBJ2-3; D is ambiguous. Germline loops: CDR1 SGHVS, CDR2 FNYEAQ. The CDR3 has 14 amino acids. Trimming took 0 bases from V and 8 from J, leaving 12 bases between them. DNA of the CDR3: TGTGCCAGCAGCTTAGCGGGGTTCGTAGGTACGCAGTATTTT. It specifies CASSLAGFVGTQYF.

This clonotype was observed a handful of times. The chain uses TRBV20-1 and TRBJ2-7, with a tentative D call TRBD1 (5 bases). Germline V gene lookup returns CDR1 DFQATT and CDR2 SNEGSKA (reference sequence). V dropped 4 bases and J dropped 0 bases, with 7 bases sitting between them. This CDR3 has 12 residues. DNA of the CDR3: TGCAGTGCTACACAGGACTCCTACGAGCAGTACTTC. This gives the protein CSATQDSYEQYF.

The gene calls are TRBV7-2 and TRBJ2-6; unclear D gene. Germline CDR1 is SGHTA and CDR2 is FQGNSA. Trimming removed 5 bases from V and 3 bases from J, with 8 bases in between. This CDR3 region has 14 residues. The CDR3 coding sequence is TGTGCCAGCAGCCATTTAAGTGGGGCCAACGTCCTGACTTTC. Translated: CASSHLSGANVLTF.

The sample holds a few counts of this clonotype. V and J are TRBV12-3 or TRBV12-4 and TRBJ1-4; 8 bases map to TRBD1. The CDR3 runs to 15 residues. J lost 10 bases, V lost 6 bases, and 13 bases had no gene match. The CDR3 DNA follows: TGTGCCAGCAGCCAGAGACAGGCCGGGACAGGAAAACTGTTTTTT. It specifies CASSQRQAGTGKLFF.

As regards this clonotype: The junction differs from germline at one of its ends, possibly a read error. J is TRBJ1-1 and V is TRBV5-1, with unresolved D. Germline loops: CDR1 SGHRS, CDR2 YFSETQ. The CDR3 has 13 amino acids. This chain's CDR3 is CASSLTRDTEAFF. DNA for the CDR3: TGTGCCAGCAGCCTCACACGCGACACTGAAGCTTTCTTT. The full variable domain, in which reference TRBV5-1 and TRBJ1-1 provide the parts outside the CDR3, is KAGVTQTPRYLIKTRGQQVTLSCSPISGHRSVSWYQQTPGQGLQFLFEYFSETQRNKGNFPGRFSGRQFSNSRSEMNVSTLELGDSALYLCASSLTRDTEAFFGQGTRLTVV.

This clonotype came up a few times. The chain joins TRBV29-1 to TRBJ1-1; 11 positions match TRBD1. Germline trimming cut 7 bases from V and 6 bases from J; bases unmatched to any gene: 13. There are 15 residues in the CDR3. Germline assignment: CDR1 SQVTM and CDR2 ANQGSEA. CDR3 sequence reads: CSAAGQGALPAEAFF. CDR3 DNA: TGCAGCGCGGCCGGACAGGGGGCCCTCCCTGCTGAAGCTTTCTTT.

This clonotype was seen more than once but under ten times. The chain joins TRBV11-2 to TRBJ2-5; D may be TRBD2 (6 bases). V lost 3 bases and J 3 bases, leaving 17 bases between the germline ends. The CDR3 sequence is 16 residues long. Germline CDR1 is SGHAT and CDR2 is FQNNGV. CDR3: CASSLGAGTSEETQYF. In DNA, the CDR3 is TGTGCCAGCAGCTTGGGTGCCGGGACTTCAGAAGAGACCCAGTACTTC.

V and J are TRBV15 and TRBJ1-6; D is undetermined. Germline CDR1 reads LNHNV; CDR2 reads YYDKDF (reference sequence). This CDR3 is built from 17 residues. The V gene lost 0 bases and the J gene lost 3 bases, with 12 bases spanning the gap. The chain's CDR3 is CATSRDPADYYNSPLHF. CDR3 coding DNA: TGTGCCACCAGCAGAGATCCCGCAGACTACTATAATTCACCCCTCCACTTT.

CDR3 region: CASSPADRDYPSTDTQYF. CDR3 nucleotide sequence: TGTGCCAGCAGTCCGGCCGACCGGGACTACCCAAGCACAGATACGCAGTATTTT. This rearrangement joins TRBV12-3 or TRBV12-4 to TRBJ2-3, with 7 bases that match TRBD2. CDR3 length: 18 amino acids. With V trimmed by 5 bases and J by 0 bases, 14 bases remained unmatched.

The chain carries TRBV29-1 and TRBJ2-5; 7 nucleotides match TRBD2. The CDR3 runs 14 residues. The junction had 10 bases not matched to a gene; V was cut back by 4 bases and J by 5 bases. Germline CDR1 is SQVTM and CDR2 is ANQGSEA. The CDR3 is CSVAPRGRVETQYF. DNA for the CDR3: TGCAGCGTTGCCCCCCGGGGGAGGGTGGAGACCCAGTACTTC.